Reported below is one T cell receptor beta chain. These data belong to a study of T cell changes during pregnancy in multiple sclerosis. Here immunoSEQ multiplex PCR was the method, and the copy in TCRdb shows in-frame clones only, minus some. The data hold 90,000 or so clones, with 90% to 95% observed a single time. Germline V gene lookup returns CDR1 SEHNR and CDR2 FQNEAQ (reference sequence). This CDR3 has 17 amino acids. V was trimmed by 4 bases and J by 3 bases, leaving 18 bases between them. This TCR was recovered from a female donor in good health, enrolled as a control in a pregnancy study. The sequences come from peripheral blood, collected after pregnancy. The V gene is TRBV7-9, the J gene TRBJ2-2, with TRBD2 as a possible D gene (6 bases). The CDR3 is CASSSIPGREDTGELFF. CDR3 nucleotides: TGTGCCAGCAGCTCCATACCGGGCAGGGAGGACACCGGGGAGCTGTTTTTT.